Below are 29 T cell receptor beta chains sequenced from a single sample in a study of blood T cell repertoires in COVID-19. The repertoire was sequenced with immunoSEQ multiplex PCR; TCRdb's copy has only in-frame clones and lacks some. Of some 94,000 clones listed, around 85% are singletons. Input material: peripheral blood. The receptors originated from a woman aged 55 to 70 with COVID-19, enrolled during active disease.

This sequence joins TRBV11-2 and TRBJ1-5; TRBD1 agrees at 7 bases. The germline gives CDR1 SGHAT, CDR2 FQNNGV. This CDR3 has 14 amino acids. The J segment lost 6 bases and the V segment lost 0 bases, leaving 2 bases of the junction unmatched. The CDR3 DNA reads TGTGCCAGCAGCTTAGACCACAGGGGTCAGCCCCAGCATTTT. It encodes CASSLDHRGQPQHF.

The rearrangement links TRBV27 to TRBJ1-6; TRBD1 matches at 7 bases. Trimming cost V 7 bases and J 4 bases; bases outside gene matches: 7. The CDR3 runs 15 residues. Germline CDR1 is MNHEY and CDR2 is SMNVEV (reference sequence). The CDR3 sequence is CASNRQGLYNSPLHF. CDR3 DNA sequence: TGTGCCAGCAATCGACAGGGCCTTTATAATTCACCCCTCCACTTT.

The CDR3 coding sequence is TGTGCCAGCAGCTTGAAGGGTCCCGGGACAGGTGCTGGTGAAGCTTTCTTT. Residues: CASSLKGPGTGAGEAFF. The chain uses TRBV5-5 and TRBJ1-1; 8 positions match TRBD1. The length of the CDR3 is 17 residues. From germline, CDR1 is SGHKS and CDR2 YYEKEE (reference sequence). V lost 1 base to trimming and J lost 7 bases; unmatched junction nucleotides: 15.

The chain has TRBV7-2 and TRBJ1-3; 8 nucleotides agree with TRBD1. This CDR3 has 16 residues. Trimming took 6 bases from V and 4 from J; bases not matched to a gene: 11. The germline V gene encodes CDR1 SGHTA and CDR2 FQGNSA. The CDR3, as DNA: TGTGCCAGCAGTAAAACAGTCCGGGACAGGGGAAACACCATATATTTT. Its protein product is CASSKTVRDRGNTIYF.

The chain combines TRBV28 with TRBJ2-1; TRBD2 agrees at 10 bases. The germline CDR1 and CDR2 sequences are MDHEN and SYDVKM. V dropped 4 bases and J dropped 10; count of bases not matched to a gene: 13. CDR3 size: 16 residues. The CDR3 spells CASSSPGVAGGQEQFF. The CDR3, as DNA: TGTGCCAGCAGTTCGCCGGGGGTAGCGGGGGGCCAAGAGCAGTTCTTC.

This clone appeared a single time. V is TRBV12-3 or TRBV12-4 and J is TRBJ1-6; no definite D call. V lost 8 bases, J lost 3 bases, and 8 bases lay in between. This CDR3 region has 13 residues. CDR3: CASVSVYNSPLHF. For the CDR3, the DNA is TGTGCCAGCGTTTCAGTCTATAATTCACCCCTCCACTTT.

The chain uses TRBV5-5 and TRBJ2-5; 8 bases agree with TRBD2. The CDR3 is 16 amino acids. CDR1 and CDR2 from the germline V gene are SGHKS and YYEKEE (reference sequence). V lost 0 bases, J lost 5 bases, and 9 bases stayed unmatched. The CDR3 protein is CASSLAPAGGRETQYF. In DNA form, the CDR3 reads TGTGCCAGCAGCTTGGCCCCGGCGGGGGGCCGGGAGACCCAGTACTTC. Based on the CDR3 plus reference TRBV5-5 and TRBJ2-5, the full variable domain is DAGVTQSPTHLIKTRGQQVTLRCSPISGHKSVSWYQQVLGQGPQFIFQYYEKEERGRGNFPDRFSARQFPNYSSELNVNALLLGDSALYLCASSLAPAGGRETQYFGPGTRLLVL.

This clone has more than one count but fewer than ten. The chain joins TRBV5-5 to TRBJ1-1; no clear D gene. Trimming removed 0 bases at V and 4 bases at J, with 10 bases between. The length of the CDR3 is 14 residues. The germline V gene encodes CDR1 SGHKS and CDR2 YYEKEE (reference sequence). The CDR3 region has the DNA TGTGCCAGCAGCTTGGTCCATTACAGCACTGAAGCTTTCTTT. It yields the protein CASSLVHYSTEAFF.

This clone occurred a few times. This chain uses TRBV5-5 with TRBJ1-2, with TRBD1 matching over 10 bases. The germline gives CDR1 SGHKS, CDR2 YYEKEE (reference sequence). The CDR3 length is 16 residues. V trimming: 4 bases; J trimming: 1 base; junction bases outside the gene matches: 7. CDR3 protein: CASSTTGTGVNYGYTF. CDR3 sequence (DNA): TGTGCCAGCAGCACCACCGGGACAGGGGTTAACTATGGCTACACCTTC.

This rearrangement joins TRBV7-8 to TRBJ1-1, with TRBD1 identical over 9 bases. The germline V gene has CDR1 SGHVS and CDR2 FQNEAQ. The CDR3 loop spans 14 amino acids. J gave up 3 bases and V 4 bases, and 3 bases lay outside the gene matches. This CDR3 is CASSSRDRDTEAFF. CDR3 coding DNA: TGTGCCAGCAGCTCGCGGGACAGGGACACTGAAGCTTTCTTT.

The V and J genes are TRBV15 and TRBJ1-5; 8 bases fit TRBD1. CDR3 length: 15 residues. Germline CDR1 and CDR2: LNHNV and YYDKDF (reference sequence). The junction had 2 bases not matched to a gene; V was cut back by 4 bases and J by 0 bases. The CDR3 nucleotides read TGTGCCACCAGCACCGACAGGGGTAGCAATCAGCCCCAGCATTTT. Protein sequence: CATSTDRGSNQPQHF. The full variable domain, rest sourced from reference TRBV15 and TRBJ1-5, is DAMVIQNPRYQVTQFGKPVTLSCSQTLNHNVMYWYQQKSSQAPKLLFHYYDKDFNNEADTPDNFQSRRPNTSFCFLDIRSPGLGDTAMYLCATSTDRGSNQPQHFGDGTRLSIL.

This clone was picked up a small number of times. The chain is built from TRBV28 and TRBJ1-4; TRBD1 matches 8 bases. CDR1 is MDHEN and CDR2 is SYDVKM in the germline V gene. The CDR3 runs to 15 residues. After removal of 7 bases from V and 3 bases from J, the junction contained 7 bases not matched to a gene. This CDR3 reads CASTTYRGANEKLFF. DNA of the CDR3: TGTGCCAGCACTACCTACAGGGGGGCTAATGAAAAACTGTTTTTT.

The rearrangement links TRBV7-2 to TRBJ2-3, with 10 bases identical to TRBD1. In germline, CDR1 is SGHTA, CDR2 FQGNSA. Trimming took 5 bases from V and 1 from J; bases not matched to a gene: 3. The CDR3 is 15 residues long. CDR3 in DNA: TGTGCCAGCAGCCTGGACAGGGGGGGCACAGATACGCAGTATTTT. Amino acid sequence: CASSLDRGGTDTQYF.

The chain uses TRBV11-2 and TRBJ2-7, with 11 positions matching TRBD2. Per the germline V gene, CDR1 is SGHAT and CDR2 is FQNNGV. With 1 base clipped from V and 2 bases from J, the junction kept 1 base outside the gene matches. The CDR3 has 15 residues. CDR3 sequence reads: CASSLALAGAYEQYF. In DNA, the CDR3 is TGTGCCAGCAGCTTAGCACTAGCGGGGGCCTACGAGCAGTACTTC.

The CDR3 sequence is CASSQETVQSYGYTF. CDR3 DNA sequence: TGCGCCAGCAGCCAAGAGACGGTACAGAGCTATGGCTACACCTTC. The chain couples TRBV4-1 to TRBJ1-2; the D is unclear. The CDR3 sequence is 15 residues long. From germline, CDR1 is MGHRA and CDR2 YSYEKL. Trimming stripped 0 bases from V and 4 bases from J, with 12 bases between.

The chain links TRBV5-8 to TRBJ2-7; 7 bases match TRBD2. J lost 0 bases, V lost 4 bases, and 4 bases had no gene match. The CDR3 loop spans 14 amino acids. Germline assignment: CDR1 SGHTS and CDR2 YDEGEE. CDR3 in amino acids: CASSLAVSSYEQYF. The CDR3 region has the DNA TGTGCCAGCAGCCTAGCGGTGAGCTCCTACGAGCAGTACTTC.

The CDR3 DNA reads TGTGCCAGCTCACCCTCAGGACAGAGCTCCTACGAGCAGTACTTC. Translating gives CASSPSGQSSYEQYF. V usage is TRBV18 and J usage is TRBJ2-7, with D tentatively TRBD1 (6 bases). There are 15 residues in the CDR3. Germline V gene lookup returns CDR1 KGHSH and CDR2 LQKENI. Trimming left V 3 bases short and J 0 bases short, with 12 bases between.

The chain couples TRBV12-3 or TRBV12-4 to TRBJ1-1; 9 nucleotides line up with TRBD1. J gave up 1 base and V 7 bases, and 1 base lay outside the gene matches. The CDR3 length is 13 residues. CDR3 coding DNA: TGTGCCAGCACGGGACAGGGGAACACTGAAGCTTTCTTT. This gives the protein CASTGQGNTEAFF.

A word on this clone: The identical CDR3 is also encoded by other nucleotide sequences in the sample. This chain joins TRBV18 and TRBJ1-1, with D unresolved. V gave up 1 base and J gave up 4 bases, with 7 bases separating them. Germline values: CDR1 KGHSH, CDR2 LQKENI. This CDR3 is 13 amino acids long. The CDR3 protein is CASSPQGGTEAFF. The CDR3, as DNA: TGTGCCAGCTCACCACAGGGAGGCACTGAAGCTTTCTTT.

The CDR3 loop reads CASSPRGALNTEAFF. The CDR3 DNA follows: TGTGCCAGCAGCCCCCGGGGGGCCTTGAACACTGAAGCTTTCTTT. The V and J genes are TRBV9 and TRBJ1-1; the D gene is possibly TRBD1 (6 bases). CDR1 SGDLS and CDR2 YYNGEE come from the germline V gene. This CDR3 has 15 amino acids. V lost 4 bases and J 0 bases, leaving 13 bases between the germline ends.

The chain joins TRBV2 to TRBJ1-2; TRBD1 agrees at 12 bases. The CDR3 is 16 residues long. After removal of 8 bases from V and 8 bases from J, the junction contained 15 bases not matched to a gene. Germline lookup yields CDR1 SNHLY and CDR2 FYNNEI. The CDR3 DNA reads as TGTGCCAGCTATAGACCGGGACAGGGGGCGTTTGAGGGCTACACCTTC. Protein: CASYRPGQGAFEGYTF.

The rearrangement uses TRBV5-5 and TRBJ2-7; TRBD1 agrees at 7 bases. CDR3 size: 15 residues. Germline lookup yields CDR1 SGHKS and CDR2 YYEKEE (reference sequence). The V segment lost 2 bases and the J segment 1 base; nucleotides outside the gene matches: 6. The CDR3 loop reads CASSLRGLSSYEQYF. CDR3 DNA sequence: TGTGCCAGCAGCTTAAGGGGGCTTAGTTCCTACGAGCAGTACTTC.

This clone was detected only once. The chain links TRBV6-5 to TRBJ1-4; a weak D match, TRBD1 (6 bases). V dropped 8 bases and J dropped 8 bases, with 18 bases sitting between them. The CDR3 covers 14 residues. The germline gives CDR1 MNHEY, CDR2 SVGAGI. CDR3 region: CASQLGGASEKLFF. CDR3 DNA sequence: TGTGCCAGCCAGTTGGGGGGGGCTTCCGAAAAACTGTTTTTT.

This clone came up once. CDR3 amino acids: CASSRGNSYEQYF. The CDR3, as DNA: TGTGCCAGCAGCAGGGGAAACTCCTACGAGCAGTACTTC. The V call is TRBV7-2, the J call TRBJ2-7; maybe TRBD1 (5 bases). CDR1 is SGHTA and CDR2 is FQGNSA in the germline V gene. This CDR3 region has 13 residues. V was clipped by 5 bases and J by 0 bases, with 8 bases between them.

This sequence joins TRBV7-2 and TRBJ1-2; no clear D. Germline CDR1 is SGHTA and CDR2 is FQGNSA. V was cut by 0 bases and J by 4 bases, with 12 bases left in between. The CDR3 extends over 15 amino acids. The CDR3 loop is CASSLARLPAYGYTF. CDR3 in DNA: TGTGCCAGCAGCTTAGCGCGGCTACCGGCCTATGGCTACACCTTC.

The chain is built from TRBV11-3 and TRBJ2-1, with 11 bases that match TRBD2. From germline, CDR1 is SGHNT and CDR2 YENEEA. The CDR3 sequence is 16 residues long. The V and J ends lost 3 bases and 9 bases, in that order; junction bases with no gene match: 10. The CDR3 protein is CASSLRLAGGRGEQFF. In DNA, the CDR3 is TGTGCCAGCAGCTTGAGGCTAGCGGGGGGACGGGGTGAGCAGTTCTTC. The variable domain in full, with the rest retrieved from reference TRBV11-3 and TRBJ2-1, is EAGVVQSPRYKIIEKKQPVAFWCNPISGHNTLYWYLQNLGQGPELLIRYENEEAVDDSQLPKDRFSAERLKGVDSTLKIQPAELGDSAVYLCASSLRLAGGRGEQFFGPGTRLTVL.

The sample holds one count of this clone. This sequence joins TRBV30 and TRBJ1-5, with a possible D match to TRBD1 (5 bases). V was clipped by 3 bases and J by 6 bases, with 12 bases between them. CDR1 is GTSNPN, CDR2 SVGIG, per germline (reference sequence). CDR3 length: 13 residues. The CDR3 sequence: CAWSPAGFQPQHF. DNA for the CDR3: TGTGCCTGGAGCCCCGCAGGGTTTCAGCCCCAGCATTTT. Variable domain in full (rest from reference TRBV30 and TRBJ1-5): SQTIHQWPATLVQPVGSPLSLECTVEGTSNPNLYWYRQAAGRGLQLLFYSVGIGQISSEVPQNLSASRPQDRQFILSSKKLLLSDSGFYLCAWSPAGFQPQHFGDGTRLSIL.

V usage is TRBV5-1 and J usage is TRBJ2-7, with 8 nucleotides matching TRBD1. There are 15 residues in the CDR3. Germline assignment: CDR1 SGHRS and CDR2 YFSETQ. J gave up 4 bases and V 0 bases, and 6 bases lay outside the gene matches. The CDR3, as DNA: TGCGCCAGCAGCTTGGCAACAGGGGGTTGGTACGAGCAGTACTTC. Protein product: CASSLATGGWYEQYF.

V is TRBV28 and J is TRBJ1-4, with D unresolved. This CDR3 is 14 amino acids long. Trimming left V 4 bases short and J 5 bases short, with 11 bases between. Germline-derived CDR1 and CDR2 are MDHEN and SYDVKM. The CDR3 DNA sequence: TGTGCCAGCAGTTCCCGTCAGATGAATGAAAAACTGTTTTTT. Its protein is CASSSRQMNEKLFF.